The 9 T cell receptor beta chains presented below share a single source sample, sequenced in a study of cytomegalovirus exposure and HLA in healthy donors. The PCR used 60 Vbeta and 13 Jbeta primers. Using immunoSEQ multiplex PCR, the repertoire was profiled, and TCRdb retains in-frame clones only, with some absent. Its clone listing holds about 200,000 clones. Sequencing used PBMCs. All receptors come from a boy aged 5-17 years in good health and CMV-seronegative.

CDR3 DNA: TGTGCCAGCGGGGCGGACAGGGGGGACACCATATATTTT. Translation: CASGADRGDTIYF. This chain connects TRBV2 to TRBJ1-3, with 10 bases aligning to TRBD1. The ends lost 8 bases at V and 8 bases at J; junction bases unmatched: 6. The CDR3 is 13 amino acids. Germline V CDR1 and CDR2: SNHLY, FYNNEI.

The J gene is TRBJ1-1, the V gene TRBV6-6, with 7 bases lining up with TRBD1. The CDR3 runs to 14 residues. Germline CDR1 and CDR2: MNHNY and SVGAGI (reference sequence). J lost 6 bases, V lost 5 bases, and 9 bases had no gene match. The CDR3 loop is CASSLIRGTAEAFF. DNA of the CDR3: TGTGCCAGCAGTCTAATCCGGGGGACAGCTGAAGCTTTCTTT.

The chain recombines TRBV7-9 with TRBJ1-1; 7 bases line up with TRBD1. This CDR3 comprises 16 residues. Germline assignment: CDR1 SEHNR and CDR2 FQNEAQ (reference sequence). Trimming cost V 5 bases and J 1 base; bases outside gene matches: 10. The CDR3 bases are TGTGCCAGCAGCCCAGGACAGGCCATAGCGAACACTGAAGCTTTCTTT. It yields the protein CASSPGQAIANTEAFF.

The chain combines TRBV6-5 with TRBJ1-1; D perhaps matches TRBD1 (5 bases). There are 14 residues in the CDR3. The ends were cut back, 6 bases at V and 7 bases at J, with 18 bases in the middle. Germline V gene sequence: CDR1 MNHEY, CDR2 SVGAGI. CDR3 region: CASSPRTPGDEAFF. CDR3 DNA sequence: TGTGCCAGCAGCCCCCGGACACCGGGGGATGAAGCTTTCTTT.

The chain combines TRBV6-1 with TRBJ1-2; D remains unclear. Trimming removed 6 bases from V and 5 bases from J, with 10 bases in between. The germline V gene encodes CDR1 MNHNS and CDR2 SASEGT. The CDR3 consists of 12 residues. The CDR3 loop is CASSGLTYGYTF. Written as DNA, the CDR3 is TGTGCCAGCAGCGGACTGACATATGGCTACACCTTC.

The chain links TRBV30 to TRBJ1-5, with 9 bases lining up with TRBD1. Germline CDR1 is GTSNPN and CDR2 is SVGIG (reference sequence). The CDR3 loop spans 16 amino acids. With 3 bases clipped from V and 4 bases from J, the junction kept 10 bases outside the gene matches. Here the CDR3 DNA reads TGTGCCTGGAGCCCGACTGGGGGGACAGGGAATCAGCCCCAGCATTTT. Translated, it gives CAWSPTGGTGNQPQHF.

The chain combines TRBV10-1 with TRBJ2-1, with D tentatively TRBD2 (6 bases). V dropped 11 bases and J dropped 10 bases, with 21 bases sitting between them. Germline lookup yields CDR1 WNHNN and CDR2 SYGVQD (reference sequence). The CDR3 has 13 amino acids. The CDR3 sequence: CAGRHPEGGEQFF. The CDR3 region has the DNA TGCGCCGGAAGGCATCCAGAGGGAGGCGAGCAGTTCTTC.

V and J are TRBV25-1 and TRBJ2-4, with D possibly being TRBD2 (5 bases). Trimming left V 1 base short and J 0 bases short, with 16 bases between. This CDR3 contains 18 residues. CDR1 and CDR2 from the germline V gene are MGHDK and SYGVNS. The CDR3 DNA follows: TGTGCCAGCAGTGAATGGGCCGGGAAAGAGGTAGCCAAAAACATTCAGTACTTC. Translation gives CASSEWAGKEVAKNIQYF.

The chain is built from TRBV7-3 and TRBJ2-2; 8 positions agree with TRBD2. Germline V gene lookup returns CDR1 SGHTA and CDR2 FQGTGA. V lost 1 base to trimming and J lost 6 bases; unmatched junction nucleotides: 7. This CDR3 region has 16 residues. DNA for the CDR3: TGTGCCAGCAGCTTAAACCCGACTAGCGTCCCCGGGGAGCTGTTTTTT. It is translated as CASSLNPTSVPGELFF.